The text below deals with one T cell receptor (beta chain). This sample stems from a study of cytomegalovirus exposure and HLA in healthy donors. Method: immunoSEQ multiplex PCR; TCRdb's copy keeps in-frame clones and lacks some. The repertoire holds fewer than 250,000 clones, with approximately 87% as singletons. The CDR3 totals 15 residues. After removal of 3 bases from V and 1 base from J, the junction contained 5 bases not matched to a gene. The germline CDR1 and CDR2 sequences are LGHNA and YSLEER. The sequenced material came from PBMCs. The sequence derives from a man younger than 35 in good health and CMV-seronegative. The rearrangement links TRBV4-3 to TRBJ2-7; 8 nucleotides line up with TRBD1. CDR3 nucleotides: TGCGCCAGCAGCCAGGGGACAGGAGAGTCCTACGAGCAGTACTTC. Translated: CASSQGTGESYEQYF.